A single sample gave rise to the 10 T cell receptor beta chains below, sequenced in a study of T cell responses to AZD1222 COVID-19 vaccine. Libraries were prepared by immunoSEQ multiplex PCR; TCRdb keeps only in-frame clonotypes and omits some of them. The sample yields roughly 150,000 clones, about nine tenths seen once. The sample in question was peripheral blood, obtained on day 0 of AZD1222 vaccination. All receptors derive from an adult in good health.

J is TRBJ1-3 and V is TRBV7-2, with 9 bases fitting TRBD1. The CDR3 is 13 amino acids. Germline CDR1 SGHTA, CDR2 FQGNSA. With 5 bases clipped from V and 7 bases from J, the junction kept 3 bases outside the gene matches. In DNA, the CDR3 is TGTGCCAGCAGCATACAGGGGGCTAACACCATATATTTT. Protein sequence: CASSIQGANTIYF. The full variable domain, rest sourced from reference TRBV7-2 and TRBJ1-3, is GAGVSQSPSNKVTEKGKDVELRCDPISGHTALYWYRQSLGQGLEFLIYFQGNSAPDKSGLPSDRFSAERTGGSVSTLTIQRTQQEDSAVYLCASSIQGANTIYFGEGSWLTVV.

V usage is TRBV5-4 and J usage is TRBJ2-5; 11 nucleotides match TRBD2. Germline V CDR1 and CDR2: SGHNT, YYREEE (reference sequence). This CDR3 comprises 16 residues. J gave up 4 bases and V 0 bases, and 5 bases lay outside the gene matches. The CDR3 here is CASSLVSGRAGETQYF. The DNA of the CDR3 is TGTGCCAGCAGCTTGGTTAGCGGGAGGGCCGGAGAGACCCAGTACTTC.

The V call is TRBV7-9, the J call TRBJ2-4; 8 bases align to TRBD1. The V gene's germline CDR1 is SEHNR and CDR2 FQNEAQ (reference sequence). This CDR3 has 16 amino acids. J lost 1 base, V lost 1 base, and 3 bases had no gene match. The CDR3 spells CASSLGDRNAKNIQYF. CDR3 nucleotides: TGTGCCAGCAGCTTAGGGGACAGGAACGCCAAAAACATTCAGTACTTC.

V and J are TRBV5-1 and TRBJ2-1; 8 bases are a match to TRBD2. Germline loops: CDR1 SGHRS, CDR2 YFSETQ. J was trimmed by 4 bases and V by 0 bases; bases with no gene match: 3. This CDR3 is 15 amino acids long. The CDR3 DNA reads TGCGCCAGCAGCTTGGCGGGAGGGACTTACAATGAGCAGTTCTTC. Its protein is CASSLAGGTYNEQFF. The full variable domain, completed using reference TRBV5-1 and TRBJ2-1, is KAGVTQTPRYLIKTRGQQVTLSCSPISGHRSVSWYQQTPGQGLQFLFEYFSETQRNKGNFPGRFSGRQFSNSRSEMNVSTLELGDSALYLCASSLAGGTYNEQFFGPGTRLTVL.

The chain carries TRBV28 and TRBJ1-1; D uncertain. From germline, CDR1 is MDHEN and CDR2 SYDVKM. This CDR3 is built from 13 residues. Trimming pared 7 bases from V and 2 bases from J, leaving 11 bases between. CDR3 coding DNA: TGTGCCAGCATCCCCCCAAGAAACACTGAAGCTTTCTTT. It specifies CASIPPRNTEAFF.

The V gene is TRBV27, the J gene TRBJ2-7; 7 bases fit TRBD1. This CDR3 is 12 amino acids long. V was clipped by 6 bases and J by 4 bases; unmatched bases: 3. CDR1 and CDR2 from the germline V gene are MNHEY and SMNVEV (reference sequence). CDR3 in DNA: TGTGCCAGCAGCACGACAGGGTACGAGCAGTACTTC. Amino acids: CASSTTGYEQYF.

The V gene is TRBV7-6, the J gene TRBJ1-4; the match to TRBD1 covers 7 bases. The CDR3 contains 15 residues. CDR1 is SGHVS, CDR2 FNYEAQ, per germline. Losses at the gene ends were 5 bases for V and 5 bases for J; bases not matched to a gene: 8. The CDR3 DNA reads TGTGCCAGCAGCCCTCTAGACAGGGTGAATGAAAAACTGTTTTTT. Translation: CASSPLDRVNEKLFF.

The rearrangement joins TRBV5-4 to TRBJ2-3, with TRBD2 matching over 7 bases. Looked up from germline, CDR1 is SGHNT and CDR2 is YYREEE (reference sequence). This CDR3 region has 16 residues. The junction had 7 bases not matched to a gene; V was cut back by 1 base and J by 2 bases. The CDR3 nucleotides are TGTGCCAGCAGCTTGTTTACAGCGGGAAACACAGATACGCAGTATTTT. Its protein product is CASSLFTAGNTDTQYF.

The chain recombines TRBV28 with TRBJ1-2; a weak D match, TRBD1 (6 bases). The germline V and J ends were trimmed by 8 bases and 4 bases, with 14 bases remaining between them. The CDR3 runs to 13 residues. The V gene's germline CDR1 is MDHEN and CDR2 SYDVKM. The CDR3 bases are TGTGCCAGCGGCCAAGGGGGGATCTATGGCTACACCTTC. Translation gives CASGQGGIYGYTF.

The CDR3 nucleotides read TGTGCCAGCAGTGAAACGGGAACCGAAAAACTGTTTTTT. It encodes CASSETGTEKLFF. The chain is built from TRBV28 and TRBJ1-4; no definite D call. The CDR3 covers 13 residues. V lost 5 bases to trimming and J lost 8 bases, with 12 bases between them. Germline CDR1 reads MDHEN; CDR2 reads SYDVKM.